A single sample is the source of the 18 T cell receptor beta chains below, sequenced in a study of shared clonotypes between healthy human individuals. The table came from immunoSEQ multiplex PCR; TCRdb's copy has only in-frame clones and leaves some out. The repertoire holds over a million clones, with approximately 78% as singletons. The sequenced material came from memory CD4+ T cells from PBMCs. Documented subset: CD45RA-negative fraction. The receptors here all came from a man aged 18 to 30 in good health. Some clones in this sample may be carry-over from other donors' samples.

This clone appeared a few times. The chain uses TRBV7-3 and TRBJ2-1; D not certain. Germline V gives CDR1 SGHTA, CDR2 FQGTGA. The CDR3 extends over 13 amino acids. The V end lost 3 bases, the J end lost 5 bases, and 8 bases lay between the germline ends. CDR3 DNA sequence: TGTGCCAGCAGCTTCCAGGCAAACAATGAGCAGTTCTTC. Protein: CASSFQANNEQFF.

J is TRBJ1-2 and V is TRBV13; 7 bases align to TRBD1. The CDR3 is 14 amino acids. Trimming cost V 5 bases and J 2 bases; bases outside gene matches: 5. Germline CDR1 PRHDT, CDR2 FYEKMQ (reference sequence). CDR3 in amino acids: CASSIRTGNYGYTF. The CDR3 bases are TGTGCCAGCAGCATACGGACAGGCAACTATGGCTACACCTTC.

This chain uses TRBV27 with TRBJ2-7, with TRBD2 matching 12 bases. The CDR3 runs 15 residues. In germline, CDR1 is MNHEY, CDR2 SMNVEV (reference sequence). V gave up 5 bases and J gave up 4 bases; unmatched junction bases: 6. The CDR3 sequence: CASSPLAGGFYEQYF. CDR3 coding DNA: TGTGCCAGCAGTCCGCTAGCGGGAGGGTTTTACGAGCAGTACTTC.

This chain links TRBV5-1 with TRBJ2-5; possibly TRBD2 for D (5 bases). This CDR3 spans 14 amino acids. The ends were cut back, 5 bases at V and 5 bases at J, with 16 bases in the middle. CDR1 and CDR2 (germline): SGHRS, YFSETQ. The CDR3 loop reads CASSPRRVGETQYF. Here the CDR3 DNA reads TGCGCCAGCAGTCCGCGGCGGGTTGGGGAGACCCAGTACTTC. The complete variable domain, with remaining parts taken from reference TRBV5-1 and TRBJ2-5, reads KAGVTQTPRYLIKTRGQQVTLSCSPISGHRSVSWYQQTPGQGLQFLFEYFSETQRNKGNFPGRFSGRQFSNSRSEMNVSTLELGDSALYLCASSPRRVGETQYFGPGTRLLVL.

This rearrangement joins TRBV5-1 to TRBJ2-7; 8 bases are shared with TRBD2. Germline-derived CDR1 and CDR2 are SGHRS and YFSETQ. The CDR3 has 16 residues. V trimming: 4 bases; J trimming: 2 bases; junction bases outside the gene matches: 11. In nucleotides, the CDR3 is TGCGCCAGCAGCCCGGCCGGGGGGGAGGGACCCTACGAGCAGTACTTC. It encodes CASSPAGGEGPYEQYF.

For the CDR3, the DNA is TGTGCCAGTAGCCAGACAGGGGGCGAAGATACGCAGTATTTT. As protein: CASSQTGGEDTQYF. This sequence joins TRBV19 and TRBJ2-3, with TRBD1 matching over 10 bases. The germline CDR1 and CDR2 sequences are LNHDA and SQIVND (reference sequence). J lost 5 bases, V lost 6 bases, and 5 bases had no gene match. The CDR3 extends over 14 amino acids.

V usage is TRBV27 and J usage is TRBJ2-7, with D tentatively TRBD1 (6 bases). This CDR3 spans 13 amino acids. The germline V gene encodes CDR1 MNHEY and CDR2 SMNVEV (reference sequence). V lost 7 bases and J 2 bases, leaving 12 bases between the germline ends. CDR3 DNA: TGTGCCAGCAAGAAGACAGGAACCTACGAGCAGTACTTC. It specifies CASKKTGTYEQYF.

This chain links TRBV6-9 with TRBJ1-1; D might be TRBD1 (6 bases). This CDR3 is 15 amino acids long. The germline V gene encodes CDR1 MNHGY and CDR2 SVAAGI. Trimming shortened V by 3 bases and J by 2 bases, and 13 bases separated the two germline ends. For the CDR3, the DNA is TGTGCCAGCAGTTACGGTCGGACAGCCAACACTGAAGCTTTCTTT. Its translation: CASSYGRTANTEAFF.

V usage is TRBV27 and J usage is TRBJ2-2; 8 positions agree with TRBD2. After removal of 5 bases from V and 4 bases from J, the junction contained 12 bases not matched to a gene. This CDR3 is built from 17 residues. Germline lookup yields CDR1 MNHEY and CDR2 SMNVEV (reference sequence). This CDR3 is CASSPWFSGMGTGELFF. The DNA for the CDR3 is TGTGCCAGCAGTCCATGGTTTAGCGGGATGGGCACCGGGGAGCTGTTTTTT.

V is TRBV2 and J is TRBJ2-7; no clear D gene. Germline assignment: CDR1 SNHLY and CDR2 FYNNEI. V lost 7 bases, J lost 2 bases, and 6 bases lay in between. The CDR3 spans 11 residues. The CDR3 nucleotides read TGTGCCAGCAACGGACCCTACGAGCAGTACTTC. It is translated as CASNGPYEQYF. The complete variable domain, with remaining parts taken from reference TRBV2 and TRBJ2-7, reads EPEVTQTPSHQVTQMGQEVILRCVPISNHLYFYWYRQILGQKVEFLVSFYNNEISEKSEIFDDQFSVERPDGSNFTLKIRSTKLEDSAMYFCASNGPYEQYFGPGTRLTVT.

Of note for this clone: Other DNA sequences from this sample encode an identical CDR3 as well. This chain joins TRBV5-1 and TRBJ1-3; the D is unclear. Trimming removed 4 bases at V and 0 bases at J, with 5 bases between. CDR3 size: 13 residues. Germline CDR1 SGHRS, CDR2 YFSETQ. The CDR3 region has the DNA TGCGCCAGCAGCCCCGGCTCTGGAAACACCATATATTTT. Protein: CASSPGSGNTIYF.

CDR3 sequence (DNA): TGCGCCAGCAGCCATTCGACAGGGCCTAATGAAAAACTGTTTTTT. It encodes CASSHSTGPNEKLFF. The chain combines TRBV4-1 with TRBJ1-4, with TRBD1 matching over 7 bases. CDR3 length: 15 amino acids. V lost 3 bases, J lost 3 bases, and 4 bases stayed unmatched. Germline CDR1 and CDR2: MGHRA and YSYEKL.

This chain uses TRBV25-1 with TRBJ2-2, with unresolved D. The CDR3 length is 15 residues. V lost 5 bases to trimming and J lost 7 bases, with 17 bases between them. Germline values: CDR1 MGHDK, CDR2 SYGVNS. The CDR3 protein is CASSPRVDFSGELFF. In nucleotides, the CDR3 is TGTGCCAGCAGTCCCCGGGTGGATTTTAGCGGGGAGCTGTTTTTT.

This chain uses TRBV5-5 with TRBJ2-1; TRBD2 matches 8 bases. Losses at the gene ends were 4 bases for V and 5 bases for J; bases not matched to a gene: 8. This CDR3 is 15 amino acids long. Germline lookup yields CDR1 SGHKS and CDR2 YYEKEE (reference sequence). Written as DNA, the CDR3 is TGTGCCAGCAGCCTGGGTCTAGCGGGCCACAATGAGCAGTTCTTC. Amino acids: CASSLGLAGHNEQFF.

V usage is TRBV6-1 and J usage is TRBJ2-3, with D perhaps assigned TRBD1 or TRBD2 (5 bases each). V was shortened by 2 bases and J by 0 bases, with 9 bases between the two germline ends. CDR1 is MNHNS and CDR2 is SASEGT in the germline V gene. The CDR3 covers 15 residues. The CDR3 is CASSEWGGSTDTQYF. CDR3 nucleotides: TGTGCCAGCAGTGAATGGGGCGGGAGCACAGATACGCAGTATTTT.

This sequence joins TRBV7-9 and TRBJ1-1; D not certain. CDR3 length: 13 amino acids. Trimming pared 2 bases from V and 6 bases from J, leaving 10 bases between. The germline V gene has CDR1 SEHNR and CDR2 FQNEAQ (reference sequence). DNA of the CDR3: TGTGCCAGCAGCTTACCAGTGAGCCCTGAAGCTTTCTTT. Its protein is CASSLPVSPEAFF.

The chain combines TRBV5-1 with TRBJ2-5; D is unclear. CDR1 is SGHRS, CDR2 YFSETQ, per germline. Deletions cut 0 bases from V and 3 bases from J, with 12 bases between. CDR3 length: 15 amino acids. CDR3 region: CASSLAVAVKETQYF. CDR3 sequence (DNA): TGCGCCAGCAGCTTGGCGGTGGCAGTAAAAGAGACCCAGTACTTC.

This clone appeared once. The CDR3 spells CATSREGYSYEQYF. CDR3 nucleotide sequence: TGTGCCACCAGCAGAGAGGGATACTCCTACGAGCAGTACTTC. The chain couples TRBV15 to TRBJ2-7; D remains unclear. This CDR3 contains 14 residues. Germline loops: CDR1 LNHNV, CDR2 YYDKDF (reference sequence). V dropped 0 bases and J dropped 0 bases, with 6 bases sitting between them. The full variable domain, rest sourced from reference TRBV15 and TRBJ2-7, is DAMVIQNPRYQVTQFGKPVTLSCSQTLNHNVMYWYQQKSSQAPKLLFHYYDKDFNNEADTPDNFQSRRPNTSFCFLDIRSPGLGDTAMYLCATSREGYSYEQYFGPGTRLTVT.